What follows are 21 T cell receptor beta chains derived from one specimen sequenced in a study of OX40 agonist ivuxolimab in advanced cancers. TCRdb's table, derived via immunoSEQ multiplex PCR, lists solely in-frame clones and lacks some. Here the sample spans roughly 28,000 clones, 75% to 85% being singletons. The source material was CD4+ or CD8+ T cells sorted from blood, sampled in a trial of the OX40 agonist ivuxolimab. Source of these receptors: an adult with an advanced solid tumor such as melanoma, head and neck, liver or kidney cancer.

The sample holds one count of this clone. CDR3 amino acids: CASSAVGLPSTDTQYF. The CDR3 region has the DNA TGTGCCAGCAGCGCGGTGGGACTCCCATCCACAGATACGCAGTATTTT. This rearrangement joins TRBV5-4 to TRBJ2-3; D is perhaps TRBD2 (6 bases). This CDR3 is 16 amino acids long. Trimming removed 4 bases at V and 2 bases at J, with 17 bases between. The germline gives CDR1 SGHNT, CDR2 YYREEE (reference sequence).

This rearrangement joins TRBV2 to TRBJ2-5; D is perhaps TRBD1 (7 bases). Germline lookup yields CDR1 SNHLY and CDR2 FYNNEI. The CDR3 sequence is 16 residues long. V was cut by 7 bases and J by 4 bases, with 22 bases left in between. CDR3 DNA sequence: TGTGCCAGCATAAGAGGAGGGGGCGCGGTTGGAGAGACCCAGTACTTC. Translated: CASIRGGGAVGETQYF.

This clone came up a few times. This chain links TRBV5-1 with TRBJ2-3, with TRBD1 matching 8 bases. The CDR3 contains 16 residues. The germline CDR1 and CDR2 sequences are SGHRS and YFSETQ. After removal of 2 bases from V and 4 bases from J, the junction contained 9 bases not matched to a gene. In DNA, the CDR3 is TGCGCCAGCAGCTTACAGGGGGAATTGAGCTCAGATACGCAGTATTTT. Protein sequence: CASSLQGELSSDTQYF.

The chain links TRBV19 to TRBJ2-5; D may correspond to TRBD1 or TRBD2 (7 bases each). Germline V CDR1 and CDR2: LNHDA, SQIVND (reference sequence). V gave up 5 bases and J gave up 2 bases, with 15 bases separating them. The CDR3 runs 15 residues. CDR3 nucleotide sequence: TGTGCCAGTAGTGCCAGGGGGGGTCCACAAGAGACCCAGTACTTC. Translated: CASSARGGPQETQYF.

This clone was counted a single time. The chain is built from TRBV5-2 and TRBJ1-2. TRBV5-2 has pseudogene status. This CDR3 contains 16 residues. CDR3 in amino acids: CASNKNESTKTYGYTF. Written as DNA, the CDR3 is TGTGCCAGCAATAAAAATGAGAGTACGAAGACCTATGGCTACACCTTC.

The rearrangement joins TRBV6-5 to TRBJ2-7; D is ambiguous. The CDR3 spans 14 residues. The V and J ends lost 4 bases and 0 bases respectively, with 10 bases between them. Per the germline V gene, CDR1 is MNHEY and CDR2 is SVGAGI. Written as DNA, the CDR3 is TGTGCCAGCAGTTTCAATCTGAACTCCTACGAGCAGTACTTC. Translating it yields CASSFNLNSYEQYF.

V usage is TRBV7-9 and J usage is TRBJ2-3; either TRBD1 or TRBD2 may fit D (5 bases each). Germline V gene sequence: CDR1 SEHNR, CDR2 FQNEAQ (reference sequence). The CDR3 totals 15 residues. Deletions cut 5 bases from V and 3 bases from J, with 15 bases between. CDR3 in DNA: TGTGCCAGCAGCCTCGGGACCAGTAGAACAGATACGCAGTATTTT. Translating it yields CASSLGTSRTDTQYF.

Note on this clone: The identical CDR3 is also encoded by other nucleotide sequences in the sample. The chain uses TRBV30 and TRBJ2-7; D remains ambiguous. CDR3 length: 11 amino acids. CDR1 and CDR2 (germline): GTSNPN, SVGIG (reference sequence). Deletions cut 0 bases from V and 4 bases from J, with 4 bases between. The chain's CDR3 is CAWSVSYEQYF. CDR3 bases: TGTGCCTGGAGTGTCTCATACGAGCAGTACTTC.

This chain uses TRBV19 with TRBJ1-5; maybe TRBD1 (5 bases). The CDR3 length is 13 residues. Germline V gene lookup returns CDR1 LNHDA and CDR2 SQIVND (reference sequence). V was pared by 4 bases and J by 7 bases, with 11 bases between. CDR3 nucleotides: TGTGCCAGTAGTAACCCAGGGAACCAGCCCCAGCATTTT. This encodes CASSNPGNQPQHF.

The gene calls are TRBV18 and TRBJ1-1; D perhaps matches TRBD1 (6 bases). The CDR3 has 16 amino acids. From germline, CDR1 is KGHSH and CDR2 LQKENI. With 5 bases removed from V and 0 bases from J, the gap between germline ends came to 16 bases. The CDR3 region has the DNA TGTGCCAGCTCATTGGGCCACAGGGCAATGAACACTGAAGCTTTCTTT. Translated: CASSLGHRAMNTEAFF.

CDR3 in amino acids: CASSEWSGQGYGYTF. The CDR3 DNA reads TGCGCCAGCAGCGAATGGTCCGGACAGGGGTATGGCTACACCTTC. This chain links TRBV5-1 with TRBJ1-2; 9 bases agree with TRBD1. CDR1 and CDR2 from the germline V gene are SGHRS and YFSETQ. The CDR3 contains 15 residues. V dropped 4 bases and J dropped 5; count of bases not matched to a gene: 9.

This rearrangement joins TRBV6-6 to TRBJ1-5; D is unresolved. CDR3 length equals 15 residues. V was cut by 6 bases and J by 1 base, with 13 bases left in between. Looked up from germline, CDR1 is MNHNY and CDR2 is SVGAGI (reference sequence). The CDR3 nucleotides are TGTGCCAGCAGCAAAAGCGCGGGGAGCAATCAGCCCCAGCATTTT. Its translation is CASSKSAGSNQPQHF.

The rearrangement links TRBV4-1 to TRBJ2-5; 10 positions match TRBD1. In germline, CDR1 is MGHRA, CDR2 YSYEKL. This CDR3 is built from 16 residues. With 4 bases clipped from V and 4 bases from J, the junction kept 9 bases outside the gene matches. The CDR3 sequence is CASSRIPGQGSETQYF. Written as DNA, the CDR3 is TGCGCCAGCAGCCGGATTCCGGGACAGGGGTCAGAGACCCAGTACTTC.

This clone was seen once. The CDR3 protein is CASKSRDRDGYTF. DNA for the CDR3: TGTGCCAGTAAGTCCCGGGACAGAGATGGCTACACCTTC. This rearrangement joins TRBV19 to TRBJ1-2, with 7 bases matching TRBD1. Germline V CDR1 and CDR2: LNHDA, SQIVND (reference sequence). The CDR3 contains 13 residues. V lost 7 bases and J lost 6; bases outside the gene matches: 8.

This chain links TRBV9 with TRBJ1-2; D is perhaps TRBD1 (6 bases). Trimming removed 5 bases from V and 2 bases from J, with 10 bases in between. Germline CDR1 and CDR2: SGDLS and YYNGEE. There are 13 residues in the CDR3. CDR3 protein: CASSPTGNYGYTF. The DNA of the CDR3 is TGTGCCAGCAGTCCAACAGGGAACTATGGCTACACCTTC.

The rearrangement links TRBV7-8 to TRBJ1-1; the D is unclear. Germline-derived CDR1 and CDR2 are SGHVS and FQNEAQ. The CDR3 runs to 13 residues. Between the trimmed V and J ends, which lost 1 base and 4 bases, there was a span of 7 bases. CDR3 sequence: CASSLGTLTEAFF. The CDR3 DNA sequence: TGTGCCAGCAGCTTAGGAACACTCACTGAAGCTTTCTTT.

This rearrangement joins TRBV4-1 to TRBJ1-3; TRBD1 might be the D (5 bases). Germline V gene data show CDR1 as MGHRA and CDR2 as YSYEKL. The CDR3 contains 15 residues. The V gene lost 0 bases and the J gene lost 3 bases, with 9 bases spanning the gap. The chain's CDR3 is CASSQDLGLGNTIYF. In DNA form, the CDR3 reads TGCGCCAGCAGCCAAGATTTGGGGCTTGGAAACACCATATATTTT.

V and J are TRBV7-9 and TRBJ1-2, with D unclear. V lost 0 bases and J 2 bases, leaving 7 bases between the germline ends. Germline loops: CDR1 SEHNR, CDR2 FQNEAQ (reference sequence). This CDR3 comprises 14 residues. The CDR3 DNA sequence: TGTGCCAGCAGCTTAGCGGTGGAAAACTATGGCTACACCTTC. This sequence encodes CASSLAVENYGYTF. Supplemented by reference TRBV7-9 and TRBJ1-2, the full variable domain reads DTGVSQNPRHKITKRGQNVTFRCDPISEHNRLYWYRQTLGQGPEFLTYFQNEAQLEKSRLLSDRFSAERPKGSFSTLEIQRTEQGDSAMYLCASSLAVENYGYTFGSGTRLTVV.

The chain carries TRBV6-1 and TRBJ1-1; TRBD1 is a possible D gene (6 bases). V lost 5 bases and J 1 base, leaving 14 bases between the germline ends. The CDR3 covers 15 residues. CDR1 and CDR2 (germline): MNHNS, SASEGT. The CDR3 sequence: CASSFRGAGNTEAFF. The CDR3 DNA reads TGTGCCAGCAGTTTCAGGGGCGCAGGGAACACTGAAGCTTTCTTT.

J is TRBJ2-5 and V is TRBV7-8; no definite D call. Matching the DNA end better, TRBJ2-7 makes the J call doubtful. Germline values: CDR1 SGHVS, CDR2 FQNEAQ. CDR3 length: 16 residues. In DNA form, the CDR3 reads TGTGCCAGCAGCTTAGAAGGCAGCTGGGGCTCCTACGAGCAGTACTTC. This sequence encodes CASSLEGSWGSYEQYF.

V and J are TRBV7-8 and TRBJ1-5, with D uncertain. This CDR3 spans 12 amino acids. CDR1 and CDR2 (germline): SGHVS, FQNEAQ. V lost 1 base and J 7 bases, leaving 5 bases between the germline ends. This chain's CDR3 is CASSLGGQPQHF. CDR3 in DNA: TGTGCCAGCAGCTTAGGAGGACAGCCCCAGCATTTT.